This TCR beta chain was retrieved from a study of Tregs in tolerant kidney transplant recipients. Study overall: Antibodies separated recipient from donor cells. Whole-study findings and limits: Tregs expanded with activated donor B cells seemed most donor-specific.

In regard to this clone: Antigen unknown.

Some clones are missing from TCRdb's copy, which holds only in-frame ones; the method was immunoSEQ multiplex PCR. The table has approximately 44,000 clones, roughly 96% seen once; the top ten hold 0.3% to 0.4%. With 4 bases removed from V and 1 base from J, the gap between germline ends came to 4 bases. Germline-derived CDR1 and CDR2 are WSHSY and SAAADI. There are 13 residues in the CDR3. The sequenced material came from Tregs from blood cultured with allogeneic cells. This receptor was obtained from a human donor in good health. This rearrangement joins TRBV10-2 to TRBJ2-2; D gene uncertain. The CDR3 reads CASSAGNTGELFF. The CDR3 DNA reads TGCGCCAGCAGTGCCGGGAACACCGGGGAGCTGTTTTTT.